This T cell receptor beta chain was retrieved from a study of Ad26.COV2.S vaccination and SARS-CoV-2 variants. Study at large: It was the COV1001 Ad26.COV2.S trial arm that included the donor. Whole-study findings and limits: Responses of spike-specific T cells (both CD8+ and CD4+) reportedly showed substantial breadth after vaccination. Spike-specific TCR breadth was greater in vaccine than placebo recipients.

Documented treatment: over 15 received Ad26.COV2.S at low or high dose, single or two shots; 5 received placebo; per-sample allocation not given. The study sampled participants on day 63 after the first vaccine or placebo injection. Aged 18-55 years, donor was enrolled in Boston around 2020. Here immunoSEQ multiplex PCR was the method, and the copy in TCRdb shows in-frame clones only, minus some. Of 350,000 to 450,000 clones in the sample, roughly 84% are singletons; the top ten hold around 3.6%. In the case of this clone: Antigen: not known.

This CDR3 is built from 13 residues. Trimming shortened V by 2 bases and J by 7 bases, and 11 bases separated the two germline ends. In germline, CDR1 is SGHNT, CDR2 YYREEE (reference sequence). The clonotype was recovered from a person between 18 and 65 years old who received the Ad26.COV2.S COVID-19 vaccine or a placebo. The chain carries TRBV5-4 and TRBJ2-3, with D hard to call. The source was peripheral blood, collected in a trial of Ad26.COV2.S vaccine versus placebo. This CDR3 reads CASSLYAANTQYF. The CDR3 DNA follows: TGTGCCAGCAGCTTATACGCGGCGAATACGCAGTATTTT.